The 16 T cell receptor beta chains below all came from one sample that was sequenced in a study of a mutant IDH1 vaccine in newly diagnosed glioma. Time point noted: week 47, end of study. What each vaccine dose contained was 300 ug of mutant IDH1 20-mer peptide, accompanied by topical imiquimod. The repertoire was sequenced with immunoSEQ multiplex PCR; TCRdb's copy has only in-frame clones and lacks some. The sample holds about 67,000 clones, roughly 80% seen once. Their antigens are not known. Specimen: PBMCs, collected from a glioma patient whose treatment included an IDH1 peptide vaccine. The receptors come from a man aged 25 to 40 with glioma.

The chain couples TRBV4-1 to TRBJ2-1, with D perhaps matching TRBD2 (7 bases). The V and J ends lost 0 bases and 0 bases respectively, with 12 bases between them. CDR3 size: 17 residues. In germline, CDR1 is MGHRA, CDR2 YSYEKL. The CDR3 DNA is TGCGCCAGCAGCCAAGAGGGGGGGGCTAGCTCCTACAATGAGCAGTTCTTC. Translated: CASSQEGGASSYNEQFF.

V gene TRBV4-1 combines with J gene TRBJ2-7; possible D gene TRBD2, 6 bases. CDR1 is MGHRA and CDR2 is YSYEKL in the germline V gene. The CDR3 sequence is 15 residues long. Trimming removed 1 base at V and 6 bases at J, with 16 bases between. In nucleotides, the CDR3 is TGCGCCAGCAGCCAAGTTGCGGGGACCTCATTCGAGCAGTACTTC. Translation gives CASSQVAGTSFEQYF.

V gene TRBV25-1 combines with J gene TRBJ2-2; D not resolved. Germline CDR1 and CDR2: MGHDK and SYGVNS. V gave up 2 bases and J gave up 5 bases, with 3 bases separating them. This CDR3 is built from 12 residues. CDR3 sequence (DNA): TGTGCCAGCAGTGAAGGGACCGGGGAGCTGTTTTTT. Encoded protein: CASSEGTGELFF.

This chain uses TRBV2 with TRBJ2-2, with TRBD1 as a possible D gene (5 bases). With 2 bases removed from V and 2 bases from J, the gap between germline ends came to 12 bases. This CDR3 is built from 16 residues. Per germline, CDR1 SNHLY and CDR2 FYNNEI. The CDR3 spells CASSEPWGDNTGELFF. CDR3 sequence (DNA): TGTGCCAGCAGTGAACCTTGGGGCGACAACACCGGGGAGCTGTTTTTT.

This chain links TRBV2 with TRBJ2-2; 7 nucleotides agree with TRBD2. Germline V lookup: CDR1 SNHLY, CDR2 FYNNEI. The CDR3 has 15 amino acids. With V trimmed by 2 bases and J by 2 bases, 2 bases remained unmatched. The CDR3 DNA sequence: TGTGCCAGCAGTGAAAGCGGGGTTAACACCGGGGAGCTGTTTTTT. It specifies CASSESGVNTGELFF.

The chain is built from TRBV25-1 and TRBJ1-2; maybe TRBD1 (5 bases). V was trimmed by 3 bases and J by 3 bases, leaving 17 bases between them. The V gene's germline CDR1 is MGHDK and CDR2 SYGVNS. The CDR3 is 16 residues long. CDR3 amino acids: CASSDYSQGGYYGYTF. CDR3 bases: TGTGCCAGCAGTGACTACTCCCAGGGAGGTTACTATGGCTACACCTTC.

The chain combines TRBV11-2 with TRBJ2-3; TRBD1 agrees at 7 bases. CDR1 and CDR2 from the germline V gene are SGHAT and FQNNGV. Trimming removed 5 bases from V and 8 bases from J; junction bases left unmatched: 4. The CDR3 sequence is 12 residues long. CDR3 protein: CASSHSGGTQYF. Here the CDR3 DNA reads TGTGCCAGCAGCCACTCAGGGGGTACGCAGTATTTT.

The chain carries TRBV6-1 and TRBJ2-7, with no clear D. The CDR3 sequence is 10 residues long. The germline gives CDR1 MNHNS, CDR2 SASEGT. The V gene lost 7 bases and the J gene lost 3 bases, with 4 bases spanning the gap. CDR3 residues: CASKDYEQYF. Written as DNA, the CDR3 is TGTGCCAGCAAAGACTACGAGCAGTACTTC.

This clone has only one observation. This chain joins TRBV28 and TRBJ1-1; possibly TRBD1 for D (5 bases). CDR3 length: 14 residues. The germline CDR1 and CDR2 sequences are MDHEN and SYDVKM. The V and J ends lost 3 bases and 0 bases respectively, with 8 bases between them. The CDR3 sequence is CASSLGGVNTEAFF. The CDR3 bases are TGTGCCAGCAGTTTGGGGGGGGTGAACACTGAAGCTTTCTTT.

This chain uses TRBV15 with TRBJ1-4; D is unclear. Germline loops: CDR1 LNHNV, CDR2 YYDKDF (reference sequence). V lost 2 bases to trimming and J lost 3 bases, with 13 bases between them. The CDR3 is 16 amino acids. The DNA for the CDR3 is TGTGCCACCAGCAGATCCCATCCCCCAGCTAATGAAAAACTGTTTTTT. This encodes CATSRSHPPANEKLFF.

The chain recombines TRBV6-1 with TRBJ2-3, with 9 bases that match TRBD2. CDR1 and CDR2 (germline): MNHNS, SASEGT. The CDR3 runs 14 residues. Germline trimming cut 7 bases from V and 4 bases from J; bases unmatched to any gene: 6. This CDR3 is CASKAGGGADTQYF. DNA of the CDR3: TGTGCCAGCAAGGCTGGCGGGGGGGCAGATACGCAGTATTTT.

The rearrangement links TRBV29-1 to TRBJ1-1; D may be TRBD1 (5 bases). Trimming removed 6 bases at V and 0 bases at J, with 20 bases between. The CDR3 extends over 16 amino acids. Germline values: CDR1 SQVTM, CDR2 ANQGSEA. The CDR3 spells CSVRGLPWQMNTEAFF. The CDR3 nucleotides are TGCAGCGTCCGGGGACTCCCGTGGCAAATGAACACTGAAGCTTTCTTT.

The chain employs TRBV28 and TRBJ1-2; D is undetermined. This CDR3 has 13 residues. CDR1 and CDR2 (germline): MDHEN, SYDVKM. Trimming removed 0 bases at V and 5 bases at J, with 7 bases between. Written as DNA, the CDR3 is TGTGCCAGCAGTTTATGGCGTTCGTATGGCTACACCTTC. It yields the protein CASSLWRSYGYTF.

The chain has TRBV28 and TRBJ2-3; 7 positions match TRBD1. Germline lookup yields CDR1 MDHEN and CDR2 SYDVKM. The ends lost 6 bases at V and 1 base at J; junction bases unmatched: 7. This CDR3 comprises 15 residues. The CDR3 nucleotides read TGTGCCAGCAGCCTTGGGACAGCGGGCACAGATACGCAGTATTTT. It yields the protein CASSLGTAGTDTQYF.

This clone was observed once. The gene calls are TRBV2 and TRBJ2-7; 9 nucleotides match TRBD2. Germline V lookup: CDR1 SNHLY, CDR2 FYNNEI. J lost 4 bases, V lost 3 bases, and 7 bases had no gene match. This CDR3 comprises 15 residues. Here the CDR3 reads CASSDGRGGSYEQYF. The CDR3 nucleotides read TGTGCCAGCAGTGACGGGCGGGGGGGTTCTTACGAGCAGTACTTC.

This clone turned up a few times. The chain recombines TRBV28 with TRBJ1-1, with TRBD1 as a possible D gene (6 bases). Trimming stripped 5 bases from V and 0 bases from J, with 16 bases between. Germline CDR1 MDHEN, CDR2 SYDVKM. This CDR3 region has 16 residues. In nucleotides, the CDR3 is TGTGCCAGCAGTCCCCAGGGGAAAAGGATGAACACTGAAGCTTTCTTT. This gives the protein CASSPQGKRMNTEAFF.